This TCR beta chain was sequenced for a study of shared T cell receptors in the human thymus. This CDR3 has 16 amino acids. CDR1 and CDR2 (germline): SGHTA, FQGTGA. V was cut by 1 base and J by 1 base, with 10 bases left in between. TCRdb's table, derived via immunoSEQ multiplex PCR, lists solely in-frame clones and lacks some. The data contain hundreds of thousands of clones, roughly 90% of them singletons. The same sample was also studied in work on human thymus T cells. That investigation notes: Serving as donors were healthy Finnish infants, each of whom was having open corrective surgery for congenital heart defects. Thymus specimens were resections from corrective heart surgery. Highly overlapping thymic repertoires among unrelated individuals were reported in related research.

Sequencing was carried out using thymocytes. This chain uses TRBV7-3 with TRBJ2-2; D gene ambiguous. The TCR originated in a boy in the first two years of life with a congenital heart defect. As DNA, the CDR3 is TGTGCCAGCAGCTTAAATGTGCGGATGAACACCGGGGAGCTGTTTTTT. Protein product: CASSLNVRMNTGELFF.